The rows below give T cell receptor beta chains drawn from one sample of a study of OX40 agonist ivuxolimab in advanced cancers. Measured with immunoSEQ multiplex PCR; TCRdb has only the in-frame clones, and not every one. The repertoire consists of over 50,000 clones, with approximately 92% occurring once and the leading ten covering approximately 23%. Sample: CD4+ or CD8+ T cells sorted from blood, taken in a trial of the OX40 agonist ivuxolimab. Receptors were obtained from an adult with an advanced solid tumor such as melanoma, head and neck, liver or kidney cancer. The CDR3 runs from the conserved cysteine through the conserved F or W. D genes are given only for firm matches. Part of the rows lack a size; the others show once, few, many or a class for expanded clones.

CDR3nt: TGTGCCAGCAGCCCCGTAGGGGGATACTATGGCTACACCTTC; CDR3aa: CASSPVGGYYGYTF; v_gene: TRBV6-5; d_gene: NA; abundance: NA; j_gene: TRBJ1-2
CDR3nt: TGTGCCAGCAGTGATAAGGACGCCGTCCCAATAAGCGAAAACATTCAGTACTTC; CDR3aa: CASSDKDAVPISENIQYF; v_gene: TRBV6-1; d_gene: NA; abundance: NA; j_gene: TRBJ2-4
CDR3nt: TGTGCCAGCAGCGGTCAGGGGGCTGTAGGGGAAAAACTGTTTTTT; CDR3aa: CASSGQGAVGEKLFF; v_gene: TRBV9; d_gene: TRBD1; abundance: NA; j_gene: TRBJ1-4
CDR3nt: TGTGCCAGCAGTTACTCCGATGAGCAGTTCTTC; CDR3aa: CASSYSDEQFF; v_gene: TRBV6-6; d_gene: NA; abundance: once; j_gene: TRBJ2-1
CDR3nt: TGTGCCATCACTCCGATTAATAGTGATACGCAGTATTTT; CDR3aa: CAITPINSDTQYF; v_gene: TRBV10-3; d_gene: NA; abundance: NA; j_gene: TRBJ2-3
CDR3nt: TGTGCCAGCAGCTTACCCCGACTAGCGGGAAGGTATGAGCAGTTCTTC; CDR3aa: CASSLPRLAGRYEQFF; v_gene: TRBV7-8; d_gene: TRBD2; abundance: NA; j_gene: TRBJ2-1
CDR3nt: TGTGCCAGCAGTGAAGCGCCCCTCGAGCTGGGGGGCACCATATATTTT; CDR3aa: CASSEAPLELGGTIYF; v_gene: TRBV2; d_gene: NA; abundance: NA; j_gene: TRBJ1-3
CDR3nt: TGTGCCAGCAGTTTCGCAGGGGGATCAGAGCAGTACTTC; CDR3aa: CASSFAGGSEQYF; v_gene: TRBV28; d_gene: TRBD1; abundance: NA; j_gene: TRBJ2-7
CDR3nt: TGCGCCAGCAGCCCCGGACAGACCGAAAATTCACCCCTCCACTTT; CDR3aa: CASSPGQTENSPLHF; v_gene: TRBV4-3; d_gene: NA; abundance: NA; j_gene: TRBJ1-6
CDR3nt: TGTGCCAGCAGCTTAGTCGTCCCAGAAGCTTTCTTT; CDR3aa: CASSLVVPEAFF; v_gene: TRBV7-9; d_gene: NA; abundance: NA; j_gene: TRBJ1-1
CDR3nt: TGTGCCTGGACTCTAGCGGGGAGCCTTCCGATCTTC; CDR3aa: CAWTLAGSLPIF; v_gene: TRBV30; d_gene: TRBD2; abundance: NA; j_gene: TRBJ2-1
CDR3nt: TGTGCCAGCAGTTACTCACGGCCAGGGAGCTACGAGCAGTACTTC; CDR3aa: CASSYSRPGSYEQYF; v_gene: TRBV6-7; d_gene: NA; abundance: NA; j_gene: TRBJ2-7
CDR3nt: TGTGCCAGCAGCTTGTGGTTCCGCGAAGTGTTTTTT; CDR3aa: CASSLWFREVFF; v_gene: TRBV7-6; d_gene: NA; abundance: once; j_gene: TRBJ1-4
CDR3nt: TGTGCCAGCAGCGTAGACTACAATGAGCAGTTCTTC; CDR3aa: CASSVDYNEQFF; v_gene: TRBV9; d_gene: NA; abundance: NA; j_gene: TRBJ2-1
CDR3nt: TGTGCCAGCAGCTTAGAACTAGCCCACGGTGAGCAGTTCTTC; CDR3aa: CASSLELAHGEQFF; v_gene: TRBV7-8; d_gene: NA; abundance: few; j_gene: TRBJ2-1
CDR3nt: TGTGCCAGCAGTCATACTCAGGTGACTGAAGCTTTCTTT; CDR3aa: CASSHTQVTEAFF; v_gene: TRBV6-5; d_gene: NA; abundance: NA; j_gene: TRBJ1-1
CDR3nt: TGTGCCAGCTCATACGGGGCAGCAACAGAAGCTTTCTTT; CDR3aa: CASSYGAATEAFF; v_gene: TRBV9; d_gene: NA; abundance: NA; j_gene: TRBJ1-1
CDR3nt: TGCGCCAGCAGCCAATTCGACAGGGCCGGGGAGCTGTTTTTT; CDR3aa: CASSQFDRAGELFF; v_gene: TRBV4-3; d_gene: TRBD1; abundance: NA; j_gene: TRBJ2-2